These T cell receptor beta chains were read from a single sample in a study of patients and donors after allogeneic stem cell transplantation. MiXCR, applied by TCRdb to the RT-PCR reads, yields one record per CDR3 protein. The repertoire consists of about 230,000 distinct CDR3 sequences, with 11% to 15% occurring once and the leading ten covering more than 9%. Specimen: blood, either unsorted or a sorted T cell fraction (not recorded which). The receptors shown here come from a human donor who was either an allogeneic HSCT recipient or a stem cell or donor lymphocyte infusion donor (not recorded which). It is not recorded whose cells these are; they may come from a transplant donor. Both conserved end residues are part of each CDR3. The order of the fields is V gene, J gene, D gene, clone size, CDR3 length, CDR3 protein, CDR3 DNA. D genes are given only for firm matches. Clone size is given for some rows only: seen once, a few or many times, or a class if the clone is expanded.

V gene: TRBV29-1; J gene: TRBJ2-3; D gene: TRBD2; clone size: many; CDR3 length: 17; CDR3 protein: CSVCLAGGQWSTDTQYF; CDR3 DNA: TGCAGCGTTTGCCTAGCGGGGGGGCAGTGGAGCACAGATACGCAGTATTTT
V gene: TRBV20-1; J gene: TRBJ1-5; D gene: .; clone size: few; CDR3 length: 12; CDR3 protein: CSATVGASPQHF; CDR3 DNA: TGCAGTGCCACAGTGGGGGCGTCGCCCCAGCATTTT
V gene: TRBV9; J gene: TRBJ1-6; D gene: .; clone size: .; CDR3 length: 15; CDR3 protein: CASSVGGPKYSPLHF; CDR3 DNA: TGTGCCAGCAGCGTAGGTGGGCCGAAGTATTCACCCCTCCACTTT
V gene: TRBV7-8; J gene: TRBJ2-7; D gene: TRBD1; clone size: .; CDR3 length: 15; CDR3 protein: CASSPHRGPSYEQYF; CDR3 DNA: TGTGCCAGCAGCCCTCACAGGGGTCCATCCTACGAGCAGTACTTC
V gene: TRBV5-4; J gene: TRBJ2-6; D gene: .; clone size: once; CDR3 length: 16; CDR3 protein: CASSLGERQGANVLTF; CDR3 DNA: TGTGCCAGCAGCTTGGGGGAGCGGCAAGGGGCCAACGTCCTGACTTTC
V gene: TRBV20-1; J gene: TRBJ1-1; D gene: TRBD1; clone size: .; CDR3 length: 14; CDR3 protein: CSAKTGQVDTEAFF; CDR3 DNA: TGCAGTGCTAAAACGGGACAGGTAGACACTGAAGCTTTCTTT
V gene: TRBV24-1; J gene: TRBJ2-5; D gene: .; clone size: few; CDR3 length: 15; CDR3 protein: CATSPYTRYQETQYF; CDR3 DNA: TGTGCCACCAGTCCTTATACACGGTACCAAGAGACCCAGTACTTC
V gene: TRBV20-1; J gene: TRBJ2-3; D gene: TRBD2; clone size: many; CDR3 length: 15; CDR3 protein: CSVRSTSGGTDTQYF; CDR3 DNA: TGCAGTGTAAGGTCGACTAGCGGGGGCACAGATACGCAGTATTTT
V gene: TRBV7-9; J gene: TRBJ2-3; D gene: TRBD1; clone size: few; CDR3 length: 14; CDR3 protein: CASRAADRGNTQYF; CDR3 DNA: TGTGCCAGCAGGGCGGCGGACAGGGGGAATACGCAGTATTTT
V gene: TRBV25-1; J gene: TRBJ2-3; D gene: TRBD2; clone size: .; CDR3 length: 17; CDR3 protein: CASSDAKLAGYRDTQYF; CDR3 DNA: TGTGCCAGCAGTGACGCGAAACTAGCGGGCTATAGAGATACGCAGTATTTT
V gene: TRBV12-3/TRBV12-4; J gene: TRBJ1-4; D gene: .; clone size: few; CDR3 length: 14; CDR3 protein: CASSLGQRGEKLFF; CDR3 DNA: TGTGCCAGCAGTTTAGGACAGCGTGGTGAAAAACTGTTTTTT
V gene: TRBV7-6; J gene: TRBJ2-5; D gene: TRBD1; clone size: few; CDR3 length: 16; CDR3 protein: CASSLGWTGRQETQYF; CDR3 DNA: TGTGCCAGCAGCTTAGGCTGGACAGGCCGCCAAGAGACCCAGTACTTC
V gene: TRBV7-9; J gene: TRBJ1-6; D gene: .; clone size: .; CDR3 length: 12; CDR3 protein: CASTGDLSPLHF; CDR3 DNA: TGTGCCAGCACAGGGGATCTCTCACCCCTCCACTTT
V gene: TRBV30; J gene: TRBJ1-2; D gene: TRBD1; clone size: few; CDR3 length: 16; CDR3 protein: CAWRESGTGFSYGYTF; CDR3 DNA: TGTGCCTGGAGGGAATCCGGGACAGGGTTTAGCTATGGCTACACCTTC
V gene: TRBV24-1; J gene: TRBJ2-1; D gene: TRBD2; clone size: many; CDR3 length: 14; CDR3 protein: CATSVAGGDNEQFF; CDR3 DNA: TGTGCCACCAGTGTAGCGGGGGGTGACAATGAGCAGTTCTTC
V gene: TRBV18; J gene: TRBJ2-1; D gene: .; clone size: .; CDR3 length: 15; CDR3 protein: CASSSSPRRGNEQFF; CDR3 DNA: TGTGCCAGCTCATCTAGCCCTAGGAGGGGAAATGAGCAGTTCTTC
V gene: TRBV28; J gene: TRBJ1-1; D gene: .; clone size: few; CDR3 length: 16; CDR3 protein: CASSLNGRLGRTEAFF; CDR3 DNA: TGTGCCAGCAGTTTAAATGGACGATTAGGGCGCACTGAAGCTTTCTTT
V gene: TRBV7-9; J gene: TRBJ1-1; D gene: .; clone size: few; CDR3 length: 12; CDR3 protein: CATVQGNTEAFF; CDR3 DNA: TGTGCCACCGTTCAGGGGAACACTGAAGCTTTCTTT
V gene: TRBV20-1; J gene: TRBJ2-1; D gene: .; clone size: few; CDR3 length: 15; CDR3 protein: CSARLQRTLYNEQFF; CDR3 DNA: TGCAGTGCTAGGCTCCAGCGGACTCTCTACAATGAGCAGTTCTTC
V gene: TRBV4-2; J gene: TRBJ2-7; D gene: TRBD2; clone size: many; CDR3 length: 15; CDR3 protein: CASSQGLAGAYEQYF; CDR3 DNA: TGTGCCAGCAGCCAAGGACTAGCGGGAGCCTACGAGCAGTACTTC
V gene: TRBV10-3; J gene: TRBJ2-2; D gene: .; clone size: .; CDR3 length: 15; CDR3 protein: CASNQLDANTGELFF; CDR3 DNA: TGTGCCAGCAACCAGCTAGACGCGAACACCGGGGAGCTGTTTTTT
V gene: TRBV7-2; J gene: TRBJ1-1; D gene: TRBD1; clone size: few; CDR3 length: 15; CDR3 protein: CASFYLTGGNTEAFF; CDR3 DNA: TGTGCCAGCTTCTACCTGACAGGGGGAAACACTGAAGCTTTCTTT
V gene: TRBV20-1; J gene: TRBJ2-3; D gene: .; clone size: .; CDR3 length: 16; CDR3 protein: CSARGTGGYKADTQYF; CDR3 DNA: TGCAGTGCTAGAGGAACTGGAGGGTATAAGGCAGATACGCAGTATTTT
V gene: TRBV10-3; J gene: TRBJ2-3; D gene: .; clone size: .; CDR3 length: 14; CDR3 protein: CAISEGGRTDTQYF; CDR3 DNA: TGTGCCATCAGTGAAGGCGGGCGCACAGATACGCAGTATTTT
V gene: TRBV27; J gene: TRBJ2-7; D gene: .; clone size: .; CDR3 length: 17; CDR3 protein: CASSDRGRGLSSYEQYF; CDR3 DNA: TGTGCCAGCAGCGACCGAGGCAGGGGCCTTAGCTCCTACGAGCAGTACTTC
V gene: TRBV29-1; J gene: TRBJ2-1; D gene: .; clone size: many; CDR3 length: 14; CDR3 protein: CSGGANGFYNEQFF; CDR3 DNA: TGCAGCGGGGGGGCCAATGGGTTCTACAATGAGCAGTTCTTC
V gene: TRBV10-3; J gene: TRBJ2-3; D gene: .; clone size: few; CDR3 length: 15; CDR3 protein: CAIRGASISTDTQYF; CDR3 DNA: TGTGCCATCAGAGGGGCGAGTATTAGCACAGATACGCAGTATTTT
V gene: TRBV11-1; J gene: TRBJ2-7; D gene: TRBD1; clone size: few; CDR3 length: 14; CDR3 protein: CASSPDRATYEQYF; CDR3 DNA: TGTGCCAGCAGCCCAGACAGGGCCACCTACGAGCAGTACTTC
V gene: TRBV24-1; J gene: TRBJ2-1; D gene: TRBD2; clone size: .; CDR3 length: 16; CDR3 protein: CATSDPGTSVYNEQFF; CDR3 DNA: TGTGCCACCAGTGACCCCGGGACTAGCGTCTACAATGAGCAGTTCTTC
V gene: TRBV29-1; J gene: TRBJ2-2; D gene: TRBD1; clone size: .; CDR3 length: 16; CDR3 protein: CSVRDRDYTNTGELFF; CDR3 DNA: TGCAGCGTGCGGGACAGGGACTATACGAACACCGGGGAGCTGTTTTTT
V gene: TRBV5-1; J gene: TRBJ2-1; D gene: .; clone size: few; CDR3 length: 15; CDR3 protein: CASSLGQVSYNEQFF; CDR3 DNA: TGCGCCAGCAGCTTGGGTCAGGTCTCCTACAATGAGCAGTTCTTC
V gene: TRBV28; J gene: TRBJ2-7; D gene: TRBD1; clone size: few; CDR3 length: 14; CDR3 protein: CASGRQGPPYEQYF; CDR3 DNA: TGTGCCAGCGGCCGACAGGGGCCTCCCTACGAGCAGTACTTC
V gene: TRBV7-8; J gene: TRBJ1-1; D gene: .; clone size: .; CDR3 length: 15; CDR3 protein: CASSLGDPRNTEAFF; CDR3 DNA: TGTGCCAGCAGCTTAGGTGACCCGAGGAACACTGAAGCTTTCTTT
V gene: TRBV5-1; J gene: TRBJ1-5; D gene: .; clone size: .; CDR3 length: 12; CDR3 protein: CASSWVVQPQHF; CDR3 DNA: TGCGCCAGCAGCTGGGTGGTTCAGCCCCAGCATTTT
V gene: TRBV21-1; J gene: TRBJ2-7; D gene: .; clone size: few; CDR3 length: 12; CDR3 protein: CASSKVCYEQYF; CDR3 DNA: TGTGCCAGCAGCAAAGTTTGCTACGAGCAGTACTTC
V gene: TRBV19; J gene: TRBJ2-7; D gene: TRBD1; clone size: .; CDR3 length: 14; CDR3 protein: CASSMGDRSDEQYF; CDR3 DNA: TGTGCCAGTAGTATGGGGGACAGGAGCGACGAGCAGTACTTC
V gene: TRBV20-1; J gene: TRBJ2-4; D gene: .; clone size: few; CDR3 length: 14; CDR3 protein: CSASPGSAKNIQYF; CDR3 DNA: TGCAGTGCTAGCCCCGGGTCAGCCAAAAACATTCAGTACTTC
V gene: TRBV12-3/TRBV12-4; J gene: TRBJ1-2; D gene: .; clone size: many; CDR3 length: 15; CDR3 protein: CASSLGIQGGYGYTF; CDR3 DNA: TGTGCCAGCAGTTTAGGGATCCAGGGAGGCTATGGCTACACCTTC
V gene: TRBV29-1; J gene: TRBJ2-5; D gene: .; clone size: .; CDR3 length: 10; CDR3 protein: CSVDDETQYF; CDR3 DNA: TGCAGCGTTGATGATGAGACCCAGTACTTC
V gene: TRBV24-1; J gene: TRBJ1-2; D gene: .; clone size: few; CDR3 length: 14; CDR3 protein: CATSGPRTNYGYTF; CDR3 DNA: TGTGCCACCAGTGGACCAAGAACTAACTATGGCTACACCTTC
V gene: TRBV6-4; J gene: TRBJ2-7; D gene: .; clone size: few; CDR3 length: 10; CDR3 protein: CASTGYEQYF; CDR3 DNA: TGTGCCAGCACAGGGTACGAGCAGTACTTC
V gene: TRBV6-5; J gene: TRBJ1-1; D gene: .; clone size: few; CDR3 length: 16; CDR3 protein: CASSYSTGAMNTEAFF; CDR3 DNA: TGTGCCAGCAGTTACTCGACAGGTGCCATGAACACTGAAGCTTTCTTT
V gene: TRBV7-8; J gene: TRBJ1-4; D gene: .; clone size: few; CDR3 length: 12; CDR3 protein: CASSRPQEKLFF; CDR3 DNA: TGTGCCAGCAGCCGCCCCCAAGAAAAACTGTTTTTT
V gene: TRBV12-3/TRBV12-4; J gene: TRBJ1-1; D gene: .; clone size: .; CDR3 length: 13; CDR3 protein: CASSSSREYRAFF; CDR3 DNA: TGTGCCAGCAGTTCATCCAGGGAGTATCGAGCTTTCTTT
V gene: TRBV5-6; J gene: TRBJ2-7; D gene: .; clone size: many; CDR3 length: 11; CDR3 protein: CASSWGVEQYF; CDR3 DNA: TGTGCCAGCAGCTGGGGGGTAGAGCAGTACTTC
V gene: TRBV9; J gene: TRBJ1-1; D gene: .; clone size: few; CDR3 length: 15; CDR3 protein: CASSAQVGGGTEAFF; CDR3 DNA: TGTGCCAGCAGCGCCCAAGTCGGGGGGGGCACTGAAGCTTTCTTT
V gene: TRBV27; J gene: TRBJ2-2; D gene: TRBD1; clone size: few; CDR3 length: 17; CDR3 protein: CASSIRKLTGGTGELFF; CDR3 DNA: TGTGCCAGCAGTATACGGAAACTGACAGGGGGCACCGGGGAGCTGTTTTTT
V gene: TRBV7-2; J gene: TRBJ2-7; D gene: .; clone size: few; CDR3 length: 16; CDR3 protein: CASSLGGGESSYEQYF; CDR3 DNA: TGTGCCAGCAGCTTAGGTGGCGGGGAGAGCTCCTACGAGCAGTACTTC
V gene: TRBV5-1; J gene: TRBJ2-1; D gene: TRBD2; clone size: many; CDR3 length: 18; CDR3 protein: CASSRGLAGAHSYNEQFF; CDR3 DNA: TGCGCCAGCAGCCGGGGACTAGCGGGAGCACATTCCTACAATGAGCAGTTCTTC
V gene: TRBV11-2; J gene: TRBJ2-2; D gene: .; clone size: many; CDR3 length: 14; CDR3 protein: CASRTNPDAGELFF; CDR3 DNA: TGTGCCAGCCGTACCAACCCGGACGCCGGGGAGCTGTTTTTT
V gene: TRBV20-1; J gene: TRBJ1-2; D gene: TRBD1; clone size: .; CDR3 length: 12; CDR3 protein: CSASGDSYGYTF; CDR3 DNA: TGCAGTGCTAGTGGGGACAGCTATGGCTACACCTTC
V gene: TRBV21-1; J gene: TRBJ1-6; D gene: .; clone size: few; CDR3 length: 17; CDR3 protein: CASLQACGSSYNSPLHF; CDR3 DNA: TGTGCCAGCCTACAGGCATGCGGAAGCTCCTATAATTCACCCCTCCACTTT
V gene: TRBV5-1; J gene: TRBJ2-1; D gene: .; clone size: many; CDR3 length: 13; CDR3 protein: CASSLGRDFEQFF; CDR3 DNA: TGCGCCAGCAGCTTGGGACGGGATTTTGAGCAGTTCTTC
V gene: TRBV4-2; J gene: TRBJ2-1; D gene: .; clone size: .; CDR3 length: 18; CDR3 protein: CASSHDLIGESSYNEQFF; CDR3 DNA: TGTGCCAGCAGCCATGACCTAATAGGGGAAAGCTCCTACAATGAGCAGTTCTTC
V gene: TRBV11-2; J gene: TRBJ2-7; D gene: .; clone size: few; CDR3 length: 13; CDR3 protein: CASSLVGQNEQYF; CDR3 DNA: TGTGCCAGCAGCTTAGTAGGACAGAACGAGCAGTACTTC
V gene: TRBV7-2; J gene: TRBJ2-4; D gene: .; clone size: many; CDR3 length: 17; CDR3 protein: CASSLVGRSLAKNIQYF; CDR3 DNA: TGTGCCAGCAGCTTAGTAGGGAGATCACTAGCCAAAAACATTCAGTACTTC
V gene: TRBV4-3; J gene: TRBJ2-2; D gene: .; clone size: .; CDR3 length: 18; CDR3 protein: CASSQEGGSAGVTGELFF; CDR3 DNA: TGCGCCAGCAGCCAAGAAGGCGGGTCGGCAGGGGTCACCGGGGAGCTGTTTTTT
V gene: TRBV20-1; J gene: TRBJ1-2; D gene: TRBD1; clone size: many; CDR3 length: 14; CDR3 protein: CSASLNDRGVGYTF; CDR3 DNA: TGCAGTGCTAGTCTCAACGACAGGGGAGTTGGCTACACCTTC
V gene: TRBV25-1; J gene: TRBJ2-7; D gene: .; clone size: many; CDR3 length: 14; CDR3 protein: CASSRVDAPYEQYF; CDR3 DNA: TGTGCCAGCAGCAGGGTGGACGCCCCCTACGAGCAGTACTTC
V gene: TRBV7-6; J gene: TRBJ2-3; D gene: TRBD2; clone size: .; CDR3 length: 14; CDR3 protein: CASSLAAGGDTQYF; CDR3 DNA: TGTGCCAGCAGCTTAGCGGCGGGAGGGGATACGCAGTATTTT